The subject of this entry is one T cell receptor beta chain. The TCR beta CDR3 regions underwent amplification using RNA transcripts as the source. HTBI primers were used for first-round RT-PCR of the TCR CDR3. From the multiplex PCR reads, TCRdb called clonotypes with MiXCR, one entry per CDR3 protein. The sample includes 250,000 to 300,000 distinct CDR3 sequences, approximately 15% of them seen just once. This sample is part of a study of T cells in Graves' hyperthyroidism and ophthalmopathy. Study-level background: Blood was drawn when the patient was first diagnosed and still untreated.

The PBMCs were sourced from fresh peripheral blood (about 9.7 ml). The V gene's germline CDR1 is SGHVS and CDR2 FQNEAQ. V lost 1 base, J lost 8 bases, and 9 bases lay in between. The CDR3 contains 13 residues. The sequenced sample consisted of blood. This chain joins TRBV7-8 and TRBJ2-1, with D tentatively TRBD1 (5 bases). The sequence derives from a woman aged 40 to 50 with Graves' hyperthyroidism. The CDR3: CASSLVDRYEQFF. As DNA, the CDR3 is TGTGCCAGCAGCTTAGTCGACAGATATGAGCAGTTCTTC. The full variable domain, in which reference TRBV7-8 and TRBJ2-1 provide the parts outside the CDR3, is GAGVSQSPRYKVAKRGQDVALRCDPISGHVSLFWYQQALGQGPEFLTYFQNEAQLDKSGLPSDRFFAERPEGSVSTLKIQRTQQEDSAVYLCASSLVDRYEQFFGPGTRLTVL.